The rows below give T cell receptor beta chains drawn from one sample of a study of T cells after yellow fever vaccination. TCRdb reanalysed the 5' RACE reads using MiXCR and keeps one entry per CDR3 protein. The profile shows 40,000 to 50,000 distinct CDR3 sequences, roughly 7% of them singletons. Source: CD8+ T cells not binding an NS4B(214-222) dextramer, sorted from PBMCs, taken 45 days after the yellow fever booster vaccination. Receptors were obtained from a man aged 25-40 years who received the YFV17D yellow fever vaccine. The CDR3 runs from the conserved cysteine through the conserved F or W. D genes are given only for firm matches. Rows give clone size only sometimes, using once, few, many, or a class for an expanded clone.

v_call	clone_size	j_call	d_call	cdr3_nt	cdr3_aa
TRBV5-1	many	TRBJ2-1	-	TGCGCCAGCAGCTTGGACGGTACTGAGCAGTTCTTC	CASSLDGTEQFF
TRBV11-2	many	TRBJ2-1	-	TGTGCCAGCAGCTTAGAGGGTCGGGCGCATGAGCAGTTCTTC	CASSLEGRAHEQFF
TRBV5-6	many	TRBJ1-2	-	TGTGCCAGCAGCTCAGACGGCGCCTATGGCTACACCTTC	CASSSDGAYGYTF
TRBV15	many	TRBJ2-5	-	TGTGCCACCAGCAGAGATCGGGGTCCCGGGACCCAGTACTTC	CATSRDRGPGTQYF
TRBV4-3	-	TRBJ2-5	-	TGCGCCAGCAGCCATTTCCTCACGGGTGGGGAGACCCAGTACTTC	CASSHFLTGGETQYF
TRBV27	many	TRBJ2-2	-	TGTGCCAGCTCCGACACCCAGGGCGGGGAGCTGTTTTTT	CASSDTQGGELFF
TRBV27	many	TRBJ2-1	-	TGTGCCAGCAGTCTCCTGGTAGGAGGGAGGGGGGATGAGCAGTTCTTC	CASSLLVGGRGDEQFF
TRBV9	many	TRBJ1-1	-	TGTGCCAGCAGCGTAGGGCGGGGGGGAGGCACTGAAGCTTTCTTT	CASSVGRGGGTEAFF
TRBV10-3	-	TRBJ1-6	TRBD1	TGTGCCATCAGGCCCTCCAAGACAGGGGGTCCACCCCTCCACTTT	CAIRPSKTGGPPLHF
TRBV7-9	many	TRBJ2-1	-	TGTGCCAGCAGCTTGGCAAACCTAGGCCGGGAAGAGCAGTTCTTC	CASSLANLGREEQFF
TRBV5-4	-	TRBJ2-7	TRBD2	TGTGCCAGCAGCGATGACTCTAGCGGGACATCCTACGAGCAGTACTTC	CASSDDSSGTSYEQYF
TRBV2	many	TRBJ2-5	-	TGTGCCAAGGACGGGACACCTGTGGGAGAGACCCAGTACTTC	CAKDGTPVGETQYF
TRBV4-1	many	TRBJ2-7	TRBD2	TGCGCCAGCAGCCCGCAGCGGGGGTACGAGCAGTACTTC	CASSPQRGYEQYF
TRBV6-9	-	TRBJ1-5	-	TGTGCCAGCAGCCTACCGGGGGGGCTGATACAGCCCCAGCATTTT	CASSLPGGLIQPQHF
TRBV7-8	few	TRBJ2-3	TRBD2	TGTGCCAGCAGCTTAGCGGGGCGGACTAGCGTCACAGATACGCAGTGTTTT	CASSLAGRTSVTDTQCF
TRBV12-3/TRBV12-4	many	TRBJ2-1	TRBD2	TGTGCCAGCAGTTTAGCGGGGACTAGCGGGTCCGGGAATGAGCAGTTCTTC	CASSLAGTSGSGNEQFF
TRBV9	-	TRBJ2-2	-	TGTGCCAGCAGCGTAGGGGAGCAGGGGACCAACACCGGGGAGCTGTTTTTT	CASSVGEQGTNTGELFF
TRBV6-6	many	TRBJ2-2	-	TGTGCCAGCAGTTTGACCGGGGAGCTGTTTTTT	CASSLTGELFF
TRBV15	many	TRBJ2-3	-	TGTGCCACCAGCAGAGAGCCGGGGAGCACAGATACGCAGTATTTT	CATSREPGSTDTQYF
TRBV15	-	TRBJ1-5	TRBD1	TGTGCCACCAGCAGAAGGGGGCGGATTGATCAGCCCCAGCATTTT	CATSRRGRIDQPQHF
TRBV29-1	few	TRBJ2-5	TRBD2	TGCAGCGTTAACGCCCCCGGGACTAGCGAGGAGACCCAGTACTTC	CSVNAPGTSEETQYF
TRBV13	many	TRBJ1-5	-	TGTGCCAGCAGCCAGACAGGCGTTAATCAGCCCCAGCATTTT	CASSQTGVNQPQHF
TRBV24-1	many	TRBJ2-7	TRBD1	TGTGCCACCAGTGATGGGACAGACTACGAGCAGTACTTC	CATSDGTDYEQYF
TRBV29-1	many	TRBJ2-7	-	TGCAGCGTTGAATCTCTAGCTCCCCCCTACGAGCAGTACTTC	CSVESLAPPYEQYF
TRBV12-3/TRBV12-4	many	TRBJ2-3	TRBD2	TGTGCCAGCAGTTTCTCAGCGGGAGTCGCAGATACGCAGTATTTT	CASSFSAGVADTQYF
TRBV7-3	many	TRBJ2-2	-	TGTGCCAGCGCTCCCTACTGGGAGCCCACCGGGGAGCTGTTTTTT	CASAPYWEPTGELFF
TRBV11-2	-	TRBJ2-1	TRBD2	TGTGCCAGCAGGCCGGGGGAGCGGGAGGGCTACAATGAGCAGTTCTTC	CASRPGEREGYNEQFF
TRBV27	many	TRBJ2-5	-	TGTGCCAGCAGTTTATTTCTGGGGGAGACCCAGTACTTC	CASSLFLGETQYF
TRBV30	many	TRBJ2-7	TRBD1	TGTGCCTGGTCCTCTCAGGGGGCCGAGCAGTACTTC	CAWSSQGAEQYF
TRBV7-9	many	TRBJ2-1	TRBD2	TGTGCCAGCAGCTTAGAGACTAGCGCGTCCTACAATGAGCAGTTCTTC	CASSLETSASYNEQFF
TRBV6-5	many	TRBJ1-1	-	TGTGCCAGCAGCGCAGGCCAAGAAGCTTTCTTT	CASSAGQEAFF
TRBV12-3/TRBV12-4	many	TRBJ2-7	-	TGTGCCAGCAGTTTTTTGGTGGGACCAGCATACGAGCAGTACTTC	CASSFLVGPAYEQYF
TRBV7-9	-	TRBJ2-7	-	TGTGCCAGCAGCCCCGAGGTAGGGGGAATTCCCTACGAGCAGTACTTC	CASSPEVGGIPYEQYF
TRBV10-3	many	TRBJ2-3	-	TGTGCCATCAGTGAGGACACTGTTGATACGCAGTATTTT	CAISEDTVDTQYF
TRBV20-1	many	TRBJ1-5	TRBD1	TGCAGTGCCACCTCCCCGGGACAGGGCTATAGCAATCAGCCCCAGCATTTT	CSATSPGQGYSNQPQHF
TRBV27	many	TRBJ2-5	-	TGTGCCAGCAGTCCTCGGTTCCAAGAGACCCAGTACTTC	CASSPRFQETQYF
TRBV13	many	TRBJ2-1	-	TGTGCCAGCAGCTTCCCGGGCAATGAGCAGTTCTTC	CASSFPGNEQFF
TRBV9	many	TRBJ2-2	-	TGTGCCAGCAGCGGAACAGGGACCGGGGAGCTGTTTTTT	CASSGTGTGELFF
TRBV28	many	TRBJ2-2	-	TGTGCCAGCAGTCTGCAGCAATGGACCGGGGAGCTGTTTTTT	CASSLQQWTGELFF
TRBV29-1	many	TRBJ2-5	-	TGCAGCGTTGAAGGAAACCAAGAGACCCAGTACTTC	CSVEGNQETQYF
TRBV12-3/TRBV12-4	many	TRBJ2-7	TRBD2	TGTGCCAGCAAAGGACTAGCGGGAGGGAACTACGAGCAGTACTTC	CASKGLAGGNYEQYF
TRBV27	many	TRBJ2-7	-	TGTGCCAGCAGTTTACAGCCTGAGGACTACGAGCAGTACTTC	CASSLQPEDYEQYF
TRBV28	medium-sized	TRBJ2-1	TRBD1	TGTGCCAGCAGCTCCCCTGGGACAGGGGACGATTTTTATGAGCAGTTCTTC	CASSSPGTGDDFYEQFF
TRBV7-8	few	TRBJ2-7	TRBD2	TGTGCCAGCAGCTCGCGACTAGCGGGACCCCTCTCCTACGAGCAGTACTTC	CASSSRLAGPLSYEQYF
TRBV6-5	many	TRBJ2-7	TRBD1	TGTGCCAGCAATCCAGGCGGGACAGGGGGCCACGAGCAGTACTTC	CASNPGGTGGHEQYF
TRBV7-9	many	TRBJ2-7	-	TGTGCCCTCGGGGCGGGCGAGCAGTACTTC	CALGAGEQYF